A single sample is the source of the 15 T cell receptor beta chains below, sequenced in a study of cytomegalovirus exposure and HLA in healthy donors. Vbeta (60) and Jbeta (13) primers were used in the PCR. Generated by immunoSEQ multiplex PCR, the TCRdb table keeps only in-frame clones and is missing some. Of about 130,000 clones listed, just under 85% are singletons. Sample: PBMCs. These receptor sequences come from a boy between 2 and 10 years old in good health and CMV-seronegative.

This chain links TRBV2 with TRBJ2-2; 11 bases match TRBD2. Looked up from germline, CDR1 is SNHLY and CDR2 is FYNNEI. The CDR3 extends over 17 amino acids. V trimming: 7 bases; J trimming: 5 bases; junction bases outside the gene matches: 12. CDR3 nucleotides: TGTGCCAGCAACGAACTAGCGGGGGTCCCGGGTACCGGGGAGCTGTTTTTT. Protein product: CASNELAGVPGTGELFF.

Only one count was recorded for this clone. CDR3 region: CASSLDSAGTAKYF. DNA for the CDR3: TGCGCCAGCAGCTTGGACTCTGCGGGAACCGCGAAGTACTTC. The chain joins TRBV5-1 to TRBJ2-7; D perhaps matches TRBD2 (6 bases). There are 14 residues in the CDR3. Germline loops: CDR1 SGHRS, CDR2 YFSETQ. The ends were cut back, 0 bases at V and 11 bases at J, with 18 bases in the middle.

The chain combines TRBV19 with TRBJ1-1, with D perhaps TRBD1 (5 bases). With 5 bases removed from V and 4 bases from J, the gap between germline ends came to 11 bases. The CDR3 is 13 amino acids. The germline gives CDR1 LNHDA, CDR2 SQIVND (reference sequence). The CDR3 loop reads CASSVDILTEAFF. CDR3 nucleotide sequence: TGTGCCAGTAGTGTGGACATTCTCACTGAAGCTTTCTTT.

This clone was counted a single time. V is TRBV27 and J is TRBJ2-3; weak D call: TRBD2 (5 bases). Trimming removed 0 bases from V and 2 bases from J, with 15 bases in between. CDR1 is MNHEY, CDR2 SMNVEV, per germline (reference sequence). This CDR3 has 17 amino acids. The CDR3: CASSLSPEERTTDTQYF. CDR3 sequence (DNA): TGTGCCAGCAGTTTATCCCCGGAGGAGCGGACCACAGATACGCAGTATTTT.

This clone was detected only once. CDR3 amino acids: CASSRGRTDEQYV. CDR3 DNA: TGTGCCAGCAGCCGCGGGAGAACGGACGAGCAGTACGTC. The V and J genes are TRBV7-2 and TRBJ2-7; 7 nucleotides agree with TRBD2. V dropped 5 bases and J dropped 5; count of bases not matched to a gene: 6. Looked up from germline, CDR1 is SGHTA and CDR2 is FQGNSA. This CDR3 comprises 13 residues.

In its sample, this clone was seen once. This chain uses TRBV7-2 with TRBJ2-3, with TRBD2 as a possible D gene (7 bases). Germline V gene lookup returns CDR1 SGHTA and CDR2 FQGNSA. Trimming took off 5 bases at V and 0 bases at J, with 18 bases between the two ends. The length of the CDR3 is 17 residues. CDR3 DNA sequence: TGTGCCAGCAGCCCCCGGGGGGCGGGTCATAGCACAGATACGCAGTATTTT. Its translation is CASSPRGAGHSTDTQYF.

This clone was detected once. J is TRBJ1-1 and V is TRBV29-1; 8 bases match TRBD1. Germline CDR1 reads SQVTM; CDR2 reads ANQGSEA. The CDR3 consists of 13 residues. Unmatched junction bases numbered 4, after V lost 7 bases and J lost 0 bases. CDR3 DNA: TGCAGCGGGGGACAGGCGGTGAACACTGAAGCTTTCTTT. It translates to CSGGQAVNTEAFF.

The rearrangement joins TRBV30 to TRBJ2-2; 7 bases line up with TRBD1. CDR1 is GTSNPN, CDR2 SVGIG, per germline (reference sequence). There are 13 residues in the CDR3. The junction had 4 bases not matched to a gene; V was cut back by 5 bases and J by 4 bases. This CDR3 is CAWGPGGTGELFF. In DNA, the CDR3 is TGTGCCTGGGGACCAGGGGGCACCGGGGAGCTGTTTTTT.

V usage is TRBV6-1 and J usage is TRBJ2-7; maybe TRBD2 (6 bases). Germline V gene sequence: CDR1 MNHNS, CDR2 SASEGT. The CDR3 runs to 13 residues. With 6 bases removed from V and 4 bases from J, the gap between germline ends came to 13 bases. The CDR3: CASSRDLDYEQYF. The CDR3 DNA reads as TGTGCCAGCAGCCGGGACTTAGATTACGAGCAGTACTTC.

This CDR3 is CASSSGQGRLNQPQHF. DNA for the CDR3: TGTGCCAGCAGTTCCGGACAGGGGAGACTTAATCAGCCCCAGCATTTT. The chain employs TRBV27 and TRBJ1-5, with 9 positions matching TRBD1. This CDR3 has 16 amino acids. The germline V gene encodes CDR1 MNHEY and CDR2 SMNVEV (reference sequence). The junction had 8 bases not matched to a gene; V was cut back by 4 bases and J by 4 bases.

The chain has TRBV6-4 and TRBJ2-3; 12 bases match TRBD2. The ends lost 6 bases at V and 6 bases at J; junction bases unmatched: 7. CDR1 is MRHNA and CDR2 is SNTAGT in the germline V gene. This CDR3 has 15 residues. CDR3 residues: CASSQLAGGGDTQYF. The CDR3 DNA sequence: TGTGCCAGCAGCCAACTAGCGGGAGGAGGTGATACGCAGTATTTT.

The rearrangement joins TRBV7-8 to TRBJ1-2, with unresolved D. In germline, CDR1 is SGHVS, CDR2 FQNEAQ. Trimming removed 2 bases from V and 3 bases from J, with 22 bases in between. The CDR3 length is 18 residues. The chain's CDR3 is CASSLLYGEDAGYYGYTF. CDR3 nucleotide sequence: TGTGCCAGCAGCTTACTGTATGGCGAAGACGCAGGCTACTATGGCTACACCTTC.

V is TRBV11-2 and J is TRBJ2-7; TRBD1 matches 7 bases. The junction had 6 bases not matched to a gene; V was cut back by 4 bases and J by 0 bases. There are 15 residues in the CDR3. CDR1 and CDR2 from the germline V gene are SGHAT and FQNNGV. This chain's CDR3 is CASSSYRGSSYEQYF. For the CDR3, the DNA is TGTGCCAGCAGCTCCTACAGGGGAAGCTCCTACGAGCAGTACTTC. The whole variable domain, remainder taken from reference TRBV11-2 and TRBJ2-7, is EAGVAQSPRYKIIEKRQSVAFWCNPISGHATLYWYQQILGQGPKLLIQFQNNGVVDDSQLPKDRFSAERLKGVDSTLKIQPAKLEDSAVYLCASSSYRGSSYEQYFGPGTRLTVT.

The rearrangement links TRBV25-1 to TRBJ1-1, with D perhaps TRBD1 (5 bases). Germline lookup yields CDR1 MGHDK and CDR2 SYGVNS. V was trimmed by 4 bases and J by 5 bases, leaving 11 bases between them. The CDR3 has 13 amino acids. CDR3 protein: CASSAGLYTEAFF. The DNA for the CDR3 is TGTGCCAGCAGTGCAGGGCTATATACTGAAGCTTTCTTT.

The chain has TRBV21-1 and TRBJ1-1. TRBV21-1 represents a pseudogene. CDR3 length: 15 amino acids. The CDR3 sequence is CASGGRGEMNTEAFF. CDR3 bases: TGTGCCAGTGGGGGGAGGGGAGAAATGAACACTGAAGCTTTCTTT.